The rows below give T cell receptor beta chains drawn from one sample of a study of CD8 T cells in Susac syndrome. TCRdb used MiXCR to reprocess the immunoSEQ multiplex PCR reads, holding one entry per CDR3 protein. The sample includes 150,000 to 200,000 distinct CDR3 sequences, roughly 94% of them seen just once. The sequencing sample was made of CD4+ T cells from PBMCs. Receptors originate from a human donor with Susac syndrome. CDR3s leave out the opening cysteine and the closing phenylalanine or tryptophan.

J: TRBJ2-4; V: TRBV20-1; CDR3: SASNVLAAQTQIQY
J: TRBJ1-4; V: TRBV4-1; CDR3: ASSQSGGPGVEKLF
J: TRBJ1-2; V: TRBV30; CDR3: AWSDGASRGYT
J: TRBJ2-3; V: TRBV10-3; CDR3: AINRDGASTDTQY
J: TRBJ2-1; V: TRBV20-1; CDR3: SVRENPYNEQF
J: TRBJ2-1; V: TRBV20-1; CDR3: SARATPRTGGWPQNYNEQF
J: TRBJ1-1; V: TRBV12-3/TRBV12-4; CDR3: ASNLGQEAF
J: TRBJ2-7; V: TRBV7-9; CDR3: ASSLGGGRVSYEQY
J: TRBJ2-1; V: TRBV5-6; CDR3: ASSSPLAGVYNEQF
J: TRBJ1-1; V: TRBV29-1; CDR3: SVTGRLAPEAF